This TCR beta chain was sequenced during a study of T cell responses to AZD1222 COVID-19 vaccine. Study overall: Pooling covered second doses at about 4 or about 12 weeks. Study-wide findings and caveats: Baseline serostatus was positive in only a handful of AZD1222 recipients. Epitopes outside B.1.351 and B.1.1.7 mutated regions reportedly drew nearly half of spike TCRs. White British people made up most donors, females outnumbered males, and clonal diversity was possibly underestimated.

A note on this clone: Its antigen is as yet unknown.

Sequencing was performed with immunoSEQ multiplex PCR; in TCRdb, only in-frame clones are kept and a portion is missing. The table shows about 100,000 clones, with more than 90% occurring only once. The CDR3 has 16 residues. Per germline, CDR1 LGHDT and CDR2 YNNKEL (reference sequence). Between the trimmed V and J ends, which lost 0 bases and 7 bases, there was a span of 13 bases. This TCR was sampled from an adult in good health. This chain links TRBV3-1 (or the pseudogene TRBV3-2) with TRBJ1-6; the D is unclear. The sequencing here drew on peripheral blood, taken on day 0 of AZD1222 vaccination. The CDR3 bases are TGTGCCAGCAGCCAAGAAGCAATCAGTAGCAATTCACCCCTCCACTTT. It specifies CASSQEAISSNSPLHF.